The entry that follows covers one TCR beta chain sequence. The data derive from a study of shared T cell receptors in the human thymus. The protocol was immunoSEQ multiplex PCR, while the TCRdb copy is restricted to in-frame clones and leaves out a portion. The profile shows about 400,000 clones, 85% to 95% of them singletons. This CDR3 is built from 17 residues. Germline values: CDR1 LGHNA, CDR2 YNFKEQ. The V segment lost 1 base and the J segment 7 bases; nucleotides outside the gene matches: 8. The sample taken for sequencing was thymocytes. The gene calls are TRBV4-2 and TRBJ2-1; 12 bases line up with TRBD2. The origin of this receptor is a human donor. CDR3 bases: TGTGCCAGCAGCCAAGGTTCTAGCGGGAGGGCGTGGAATGAGCAGTTCTTC. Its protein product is CASSQGSSGRAWNEQFF.